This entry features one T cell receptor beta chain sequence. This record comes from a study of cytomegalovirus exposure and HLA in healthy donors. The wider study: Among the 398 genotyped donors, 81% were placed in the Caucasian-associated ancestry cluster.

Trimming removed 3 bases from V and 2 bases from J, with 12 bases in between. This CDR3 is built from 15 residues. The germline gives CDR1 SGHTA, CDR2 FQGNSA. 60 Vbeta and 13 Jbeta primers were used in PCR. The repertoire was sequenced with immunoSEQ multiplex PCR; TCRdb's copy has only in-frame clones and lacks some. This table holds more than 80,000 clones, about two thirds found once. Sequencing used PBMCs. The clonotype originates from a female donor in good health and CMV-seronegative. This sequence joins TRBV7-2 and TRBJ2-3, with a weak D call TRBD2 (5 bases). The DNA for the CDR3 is TGTGCCAGCAGCTTGTGGCGGGTTTCCACAGATACGCAGTATTTT. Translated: CASSLWRVSTDTQYF.